This T cell receptor (beta chain) stems from a study of T-cell memory formation after mild COVID-19. Details on this clonotype: One end of the junction fails to match germline, which may point to a read error.

Germline CDR1 and CDR2: SEHNR and FQNEAQ (reference sequence). The CDR3 is 13 amino acids. TCRdb passed the 5' RACE reads through MiXCR, listing each CDR3 protein once. The table records 300,000 to 400,000 distinct CDR3 sequences, roughly 13% of them present only once. The source of this sequence is a young man who had mild COVID-19 (a few samples of this study predate the infection). Cell type and time point are not known. The source material was PBMCs or a T cell subset sorted from them (not recorded which). The V and J genes are TRBV7-9 and TRBJ1-1; a possible D gene is TRBD1 (6 bases). As DNA, the CDR3 is TGTGCCAGCAGCCGTGGGACAACACCAAGTGATGCCTTT. Protein product: CASSRGTTPSDAF.